These 4 T cell receptor beta chains came from one sample sequenced in a study of shared clonotypes between healthy human individuals. Method: immunoSEQ multiplex PCR; TCRdb's copy keeps in-frame clones and lacks some. The sample lists over a million clones; about 75% were seen once. Source material: memory CD4+ T cells sorted from blood. Documented subset: CD45RA-negative fraction. The receptors come from a man between 18 and 29 years old in good health.

This chain joins TRBV5-4 and TRBJ2-3; 8 bases agree with TRBD1. The CDR3 loop spans 14 amino acids. Unmatched junction bases numbered 5, after V lost 3 bases and J lost 5 bases. Per the germline V gene, CDR1 is SGHNT and CDR2 is YYREEE (reference sequence). CDR3 in amino acids: CASSSRQGKDTQYF. DNA of the CDR3: TGTGCCAGCAGCTCGCGACAGGGGAAAGATACGCAGTATTTT.

The chain carries TRBV6-1 and TRBJ1-6, with 7 bases identical to TRBD1. Germline assignment: CDR1 MNHNS and CDR2 SASEGT. This CDR3 spans 15 amino acids. V lost 7 bases, J lost 6 bases, and 9 bases stayed unmatched. The DNA of the CDR3 is TGTGCCAGCATGGGGGTCACAGGGGTTAATTCACCCCTCCACTTT. Translating it yields CASMGVTGVNSPLHF.

V is TRBV13 and J is TRBJ2-5, with D perhaps assigned TRBD1 or TRBD2 (5 bases each). V lost 5 bases, J lost 9 bases, and 16 bases lay in between. The germline V gene encodes CDR1 PRHDT and CDR2 FYEKMQ (reference sequence). The CDR3 runs 13 residues. CDR3 DNA: TGTGCCAGCAGCCCGGGACGGTTGGGGGCCCAGTACTTC. This codes for CASSPGRLGAQYF.

The J gene is TRBJ1-2, the V gene TRBV11-2; 7 nucleotides agree with TRBD1. From germline, CDR1 is SGHAT and CDR2 FQNNGV. The CDR3 has 16 residues. Trimming took 0 bases from V and 4 from J; bases not matched to a gene: 8. CDR3 amino acids: CASSLEGAGGGYGYTF. In DNA, the CDR3 is TGTGCCAGCAGCTTAGAGGGGGCAGGGGGTGGCTATGGCTACACCTTC.